This TCR beta chain was recorded in a study of tumor and adjacent non-tumor tissue in lung cancer (dated by TCRdb to the late 2010s). Regarding the study in general: Patients with adenocarcinoma (about 12), squamous cell carcinoma (2) and small cell lung cancer (1) were included in the cohort. The approximately 15 patients were aged roughly 30 to 80 years, included about 10 men and 5 women, and had TNM stage I to III disease. Sequencing produced roughly 130 million productive TCRbeta reads in total, an average of approximately 4.1 million reads per sample. The study compared bulk TCRbeta repertoires from lung tumor tissue and matched distant non-tumor lung tissue of approximately 14 lung cancer patients. Some 30 paired specimens, one tumor and one normal lung sample per patient, were profiled by TCRbeta CDR3 sequencing. What the authors observed across the whole study: The methods do not name the sequencing platform or mention unique molecular identifiers. A significantly larger cumulative share of the repertoire was made up by the top 100 clones in normal lung than in tumor tissue. Significantly higher TCR diversity was found in younger patients, and higher tumor TCR diversity was associated with shorter overall and disease-free survival. Because peripheral blood was not sequenced, the blood TCRbeta repertoires of the lung cancer patients in the study went unexamined. TCR diversity (inverse Simpson) was significantly higher in tumor than in normal lung tissue (about 400 vs 180, P = 0.0075, Mann-Whitney U test). Only approximately 14 patients were included in the cohort, and the need for larger samples and more detailed clinical data was noted by the authors.

Libraries came from multiplex PCR. Sequencing relied on an Illumina HiSeq 2500. TCRbeta libraries were built by three rounds of nested PCR using primers (Table S4), following protocols modified from ARM-PCR. Before sequencing, PCR products in the 200-500 bp range were cut out of the gel and cleaned up using the QIAquick gel extraction kit. Per the original workflow: Reads were cleaned using Trimmomatic, were merged into complete CDR3 sequences using FLASH, and were assigned to V(D)J germline segments using MiTCR. Clonal diversity was calculated as the inverse Simpson's index using VDJtools. In-frame sequences without a premature stop codon were defined as productive reads. The public reads were reprocessed in TCRdb via fastp at Q25 and MiXCR, keeping in-frame beta chains. Rows matching on CDR3 protein sequence are summarized as one entry with the most common DNA and genes. V and J calls and clone size were set by TCRdb, not the authors. Here the sample has about 70,000 distinct CDR3 sequences; around 78% occur a single time. The ten largest clones capture roughly 27% of the sample.

For CDR1 and CDR2, the germline V gene lists MNHNS and SASEGT. CDR3 length: 13 amino acids, cysteine to phenylalanine. CDR3 DNA is the only sequence kept; it has 39 bases, read in frame from the first base. On this clonotype: Its antigen has not been determined. A junction end diverges from the germline sequence, so it may reflect a read error.

RNA was extracted from bulk unsorted tissue and checked for quality with a NanoDrop ND-1000 and an Agilent 2100. Newly diagnosed lung cancer patients without prior chemotherapy who had been admitted for thoracic surgery in China between August and November 2014 were enrolled as donors. The study excluded patients who had received radiotherapy or chemotherapy before or who had another cancer at the same time. Pieces of surgical tissue measuring roughly 1-2.2 cm3 were kept in RNAlater solution and held at -80 degrees C until needed. The sample consisted of lung tumor tissue. The rearranged segments are TRBV6-1 and TRBJ2-5, and possibly TRBD2, on 6 matching bases. This clonotype originated in a man aged 55 to 70 with non-small cell lung cancer. The CDR3 protein is CASSRGFQETHFF. The nucleotides are TGTGCCAGCAGTCGGGGGTTCCAAGAGACCCATTTCTTC.